This T cell receptor beta chain was profiled in a study of blood T cell repertoires in COVID-19. Repertoires were generated with immunoSEQ multiplex PCR, while TCRdb's copy carries only in-frame clones and drops some. The sample has 60,000 or so clones; 85% to 90% are singletons. The CDR3 totals 18 residues. The sequencing input was peripheral blood. The clonotype was recovered from a human donor with active COVID-19. The donor label of this sample is uncertain. The gene calls are TRBV12-2 and TRBJ2-2; the listed D gene, TRBD1, was not tested against the DNA. TRBV12-2 is tagged as a pseudogene. The CDR3, as DNA: TGTGCAAGTCGCCTGAAGGACCACAGGGGGCAGGTTACCGGGGAGCTGTTTTTT. Its translation: CASRLKDHRGQVTGELFF.